The source of this TCR beta chain is a study of OX40 agonist ivuxolimab in advanced cancers. As for the study in general: Patients were treated with ivuxolimab, an agonistic anti-OX40 (CD134) antibody. Averaging approximately 60 years in age, with a range of 23 to 79, the cohort was around 83% male. Therapy given before enrollment (anti-PD-1, anti-PD-L1 or anti-CTLA-4) was allowed, and over 35% had some.

Blood sampling was done at baseline, cycle 4 day 1, and cycle 7 day 1. Sequencing was performed with immunoSEQ multiplex PCR; in TCRdb, only in-frame clones are kept and a portion is missing. Counted here are about 54,000 clones, more than 75% occurring once; the ten biggest clones make up roughly 4%. CDR3 length equals 15 residues. Per the germline V gene, CDR1 is SGHKS and CDR2 is YYEKEE (reference sequence). V shed 4 bases and J 4 bases; nucleotides not matched to a gene: 8. The specimen was CD4+ or CD8+ T cells sorted from blood, collected in a trial of the OX40 agonist ivuxolimab. The chain uses TRBV5-5 and TRBJ1-1, with TRBD1 identical over 9 bases. This clonotype was obtained from an adult with an advanced solid tumor such as melanoma, head and neck, liver or kidney cancer. The CDR3, as DNA: TGTGCCAGCAGCCGACAGGGGGATTGGGGCACTGAAGCTTTCTTT. It codes for CASSRQGDWGTEAFF.